The sequence of this TCR beta chain was determined in a study of regulatory T cells in long-lasting Graves disease. Regarding the study as a whole: Limited sample numbers may have lowered accuracy. Whereas new patients shared 870 or so public clonotypes, persistent patients shared more, at about 2,500. Newly diagnosed disease favored TRBV20-1 and TRBJ2-1 over persistent disease. Persistent Graves' patients showed less TCR diversity than newly diagnosed ones.

This clonotype was picked up many times. Its target is unknown. Construction of TCR beta libraries relied on iRepertoire HTBI primers and on Arm-PCR targeting CDR3 regions. TCRdb reprocessed the multiplex PCR reads via MiXCR and lists one record per CDR3 protein. This sample has around 400,000 distinct CDR3 sequences, with around 15% found just once. The germline V gene encodes CDR1 KGHSH and CDR2 LQKENI. This CDR3 comprises 12 residues. Deletions cut 3 bases from V and 4 bases from J, with 5 bases between. Time point: newly diagnosed GD, antithyroid drugs for less than 3 months. PBMCs were the source of the RNA used for TCR sequencing.

This clonotype originated in a female donor with Graves disease. The sample consisted of peripheral blood mononuclear cells (PBMCs), taken at new diagnosis, from a patient treated with antithyroid drugs. The rearrangement joins TRBV18 to TRBJ2-3; no clear D. The CDR3 is CASSPKADTQYF. CDR3 DNA: TGTGCCAGCTCACCGAAGGCAGATACGCAGTATTTT.